The present TCR beta chain was sequenced within a study of metastatic and nonmetastatic thyroid tumors. Germline values: CDR1 SGHAT, CDR2 FQNNGV. V lost 8 bases, J lost 4 bases, and 6 bases lay in between. The CDR3 loop spans 11 amino acids. In its sample, this clone was seen many times. With MiXCR, TCRdb reprocessed the PCR reads. In the table there are over 30,000 clones, roughly a sixth of which are singletons. Until they underwent thyroid surgery, no patient had received any treatment. The chain joins TRBV11-2 to TRBJ2-1, with D unclear. Specimen: blood. This receptor was identified in a male donor with papillary thyroid cancer or a benign thyroid nodule (not recorded which). Some clones in this sample may be carry-over from other donors' samples. The CDR3 loop reads CASWGYNEQFF. DNA for the CDR3: TGTGCCAGCTGGGGATACAATGAGCAGTTCTTC. The full variable domain, completed using reference TRBV11-2 and TRBJ2-1, is EAGVAQSPRYKIIEKRQSVAFWCNPISGHATLYWYQQILGQGPKLLIQFQNNGVVDDSQLPKDRFSAERLKGVDSTLKIQPAKLEDSAVYLCASWGYNEQFFGPGTRLTVL.